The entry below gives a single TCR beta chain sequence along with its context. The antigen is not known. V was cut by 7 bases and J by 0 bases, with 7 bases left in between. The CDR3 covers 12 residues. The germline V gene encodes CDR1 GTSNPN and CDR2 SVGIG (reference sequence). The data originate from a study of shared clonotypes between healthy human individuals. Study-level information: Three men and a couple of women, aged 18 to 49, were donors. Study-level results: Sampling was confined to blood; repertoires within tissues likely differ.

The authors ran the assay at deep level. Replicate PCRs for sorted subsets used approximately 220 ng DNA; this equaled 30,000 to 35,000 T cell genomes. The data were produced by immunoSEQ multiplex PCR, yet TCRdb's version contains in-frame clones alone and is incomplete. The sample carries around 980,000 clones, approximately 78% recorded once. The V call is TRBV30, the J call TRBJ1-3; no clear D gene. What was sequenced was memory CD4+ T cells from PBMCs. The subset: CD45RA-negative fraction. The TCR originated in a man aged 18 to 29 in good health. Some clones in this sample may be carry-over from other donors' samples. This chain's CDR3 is CAYDYSGNTIYF. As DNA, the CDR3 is TGTGCCTACGATTACTCTGGAAACACCATATATTTT.